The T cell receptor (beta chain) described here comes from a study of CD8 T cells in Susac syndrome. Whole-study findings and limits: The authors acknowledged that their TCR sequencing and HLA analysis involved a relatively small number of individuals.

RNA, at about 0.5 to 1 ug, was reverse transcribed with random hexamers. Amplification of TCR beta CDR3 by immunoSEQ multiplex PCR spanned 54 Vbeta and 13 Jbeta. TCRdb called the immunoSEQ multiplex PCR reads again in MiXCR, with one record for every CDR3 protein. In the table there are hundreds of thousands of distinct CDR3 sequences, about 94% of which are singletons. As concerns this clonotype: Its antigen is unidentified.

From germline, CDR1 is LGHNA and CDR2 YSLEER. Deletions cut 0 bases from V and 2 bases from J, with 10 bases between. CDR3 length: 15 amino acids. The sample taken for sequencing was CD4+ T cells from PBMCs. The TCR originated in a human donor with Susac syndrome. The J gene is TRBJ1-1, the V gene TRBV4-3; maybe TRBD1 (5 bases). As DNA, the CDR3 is TGCGCCAGCAGCCAAGAATCAGGGACCAACACTGAAGCTTTCTTT. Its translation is CASSQESGTNTEAFF.